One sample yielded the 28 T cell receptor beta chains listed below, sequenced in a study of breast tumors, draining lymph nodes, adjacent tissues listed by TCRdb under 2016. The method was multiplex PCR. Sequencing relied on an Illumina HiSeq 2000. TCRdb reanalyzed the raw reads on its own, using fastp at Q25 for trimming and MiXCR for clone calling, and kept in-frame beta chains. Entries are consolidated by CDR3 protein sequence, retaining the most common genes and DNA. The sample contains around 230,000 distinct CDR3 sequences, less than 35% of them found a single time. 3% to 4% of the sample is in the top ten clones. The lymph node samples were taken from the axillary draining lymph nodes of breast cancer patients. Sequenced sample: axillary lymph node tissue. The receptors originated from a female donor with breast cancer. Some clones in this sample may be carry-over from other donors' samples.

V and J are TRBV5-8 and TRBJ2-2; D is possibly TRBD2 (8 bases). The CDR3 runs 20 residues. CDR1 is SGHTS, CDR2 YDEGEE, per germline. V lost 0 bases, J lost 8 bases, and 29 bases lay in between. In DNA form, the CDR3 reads TGTGCCAGCAGCTTGGCCCCAGGGGGTAGCGGGGAGCCCCGGGGAGGGGAGCTGTTTTTT. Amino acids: CASSLAPGGSGEPRGGELFF.

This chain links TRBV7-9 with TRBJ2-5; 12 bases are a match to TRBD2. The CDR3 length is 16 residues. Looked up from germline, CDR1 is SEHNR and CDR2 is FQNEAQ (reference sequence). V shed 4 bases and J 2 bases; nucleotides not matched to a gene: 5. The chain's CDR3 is CASSSGLAGMQETQYF. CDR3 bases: TGTGCCAGCAGCTCAGGACTAGCGGGAATGCAAGAGACCCAGTACTTC.

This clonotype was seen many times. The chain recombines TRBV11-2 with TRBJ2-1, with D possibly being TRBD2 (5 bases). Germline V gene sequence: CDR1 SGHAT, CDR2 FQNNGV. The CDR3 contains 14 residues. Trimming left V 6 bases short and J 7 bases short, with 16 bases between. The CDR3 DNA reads TGTGCCAGCAGTCCGGACTCGGCCAAGAATGAGCAGTTCTTC. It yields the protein CASSPDSAKNEQFF.

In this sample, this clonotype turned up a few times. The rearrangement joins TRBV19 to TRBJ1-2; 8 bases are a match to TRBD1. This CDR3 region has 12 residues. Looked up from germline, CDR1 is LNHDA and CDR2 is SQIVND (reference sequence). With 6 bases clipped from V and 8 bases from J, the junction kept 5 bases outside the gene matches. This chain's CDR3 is CASSSDRAGYTF. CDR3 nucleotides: TGTGCCAGTAGCTCGGACAGGGCCGGCTACACCTTC.

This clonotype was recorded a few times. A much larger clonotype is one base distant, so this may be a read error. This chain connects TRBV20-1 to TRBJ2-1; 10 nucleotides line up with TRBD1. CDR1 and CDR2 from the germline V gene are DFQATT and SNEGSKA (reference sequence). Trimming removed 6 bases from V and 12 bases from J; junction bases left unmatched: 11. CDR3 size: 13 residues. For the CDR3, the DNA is TGCAGTGCACCGGGACAGGGGATCAGTGCGCAGTTCTTC. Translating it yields CSAPGQGISAQFF.

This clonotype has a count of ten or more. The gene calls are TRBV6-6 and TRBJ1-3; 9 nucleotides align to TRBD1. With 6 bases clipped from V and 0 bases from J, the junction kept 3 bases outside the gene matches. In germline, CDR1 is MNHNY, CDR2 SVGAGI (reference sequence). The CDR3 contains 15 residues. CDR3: CASRTGGDSGNTIYF. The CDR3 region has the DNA TGTGCCAGCAGGACAGGGGGAGACTCTGGAAACACCATATATTTT.

In DNA, the CDR3 is TGTGCCAGTAGTATCGCCGGGACAACCACTGAAGCTTTCTTT. Translated: CASSIAGTTTEAFF. This chain joins TRBV19 and TRBJ1-1; TRBD1 might be the D (6 bases). Germline-derived CDR1 and CDR2 are LNHDA and SQIVND (reference sequence). The CDR3 sequence is 14 residues long. Trimming stripped 3 bases from V and 4 bases from J, with 12 bases between.

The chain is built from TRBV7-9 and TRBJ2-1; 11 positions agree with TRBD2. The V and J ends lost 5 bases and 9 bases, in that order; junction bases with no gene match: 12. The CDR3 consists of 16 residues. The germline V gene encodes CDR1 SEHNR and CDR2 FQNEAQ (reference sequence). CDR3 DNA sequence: TGTGCCAGCAGCCATTCGACTAGCGGGAAGGGGAGTGAGCAGTTCTTC. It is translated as CASSHSTSGKGSEQFF. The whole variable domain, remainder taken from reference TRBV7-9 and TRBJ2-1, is DTGVSQNPRHKITKRGQNVTFRCDPISEHNRLYWYRQTLGQGPEFLTYFQNEAQLEKSRLLSDRFSAERPKGSFSTLEIQRTEQGDSAMYLCASSHSTSGKGSEQFFGPGTRLTVL.

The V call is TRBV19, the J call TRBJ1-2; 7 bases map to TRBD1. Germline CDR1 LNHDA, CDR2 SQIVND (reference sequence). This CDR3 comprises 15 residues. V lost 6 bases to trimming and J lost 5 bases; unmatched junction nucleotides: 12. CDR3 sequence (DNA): TGTGCCAGTAGGGACAGGCTGACAGGCCCTTATGGCTACACCTTC. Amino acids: CASRDRLTGPYGYTF.

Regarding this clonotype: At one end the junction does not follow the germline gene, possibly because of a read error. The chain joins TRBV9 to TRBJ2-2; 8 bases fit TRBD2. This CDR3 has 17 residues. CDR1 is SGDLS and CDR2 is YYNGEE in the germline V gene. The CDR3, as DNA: TGTGCCAGCAGCGTACCCTCCGGGAGGGCGAACACCGCGGAGCTGTTTTTT. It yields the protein CASSVPSGRANTAELFF.

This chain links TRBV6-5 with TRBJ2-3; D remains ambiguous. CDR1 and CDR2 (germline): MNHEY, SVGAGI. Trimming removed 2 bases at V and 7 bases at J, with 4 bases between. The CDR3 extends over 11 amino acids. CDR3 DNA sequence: TGTGCCAGCAGTTACCAATATACGCAGTATTTT. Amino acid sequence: CASSYQYTQYF.

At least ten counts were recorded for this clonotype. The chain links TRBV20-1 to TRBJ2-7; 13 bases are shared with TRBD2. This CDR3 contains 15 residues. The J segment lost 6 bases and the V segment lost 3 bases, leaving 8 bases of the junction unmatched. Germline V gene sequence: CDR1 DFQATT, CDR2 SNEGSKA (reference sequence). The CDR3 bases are TGCAGTGCTAGGGGGACTAGCGGGATCGGTGGCGAGCAGTACTTC. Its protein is CSARGTSGIGGEQYF.

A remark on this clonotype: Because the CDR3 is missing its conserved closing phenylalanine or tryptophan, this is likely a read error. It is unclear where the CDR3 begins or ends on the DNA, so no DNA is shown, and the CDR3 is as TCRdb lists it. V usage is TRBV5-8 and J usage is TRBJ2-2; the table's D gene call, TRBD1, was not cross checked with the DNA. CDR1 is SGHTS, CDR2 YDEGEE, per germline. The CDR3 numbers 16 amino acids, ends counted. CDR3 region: CASSQLRTGFTGELMS.

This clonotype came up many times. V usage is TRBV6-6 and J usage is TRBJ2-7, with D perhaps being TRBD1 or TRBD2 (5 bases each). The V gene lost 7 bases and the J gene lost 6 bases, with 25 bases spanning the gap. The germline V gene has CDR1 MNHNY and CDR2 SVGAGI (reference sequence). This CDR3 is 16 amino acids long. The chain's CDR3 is CASTATGRGANSEQYF. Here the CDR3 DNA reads TGTGCCAGCACCGCGACGGGAAGGGGCGCAAATTCCGAGCAGTACTTC.

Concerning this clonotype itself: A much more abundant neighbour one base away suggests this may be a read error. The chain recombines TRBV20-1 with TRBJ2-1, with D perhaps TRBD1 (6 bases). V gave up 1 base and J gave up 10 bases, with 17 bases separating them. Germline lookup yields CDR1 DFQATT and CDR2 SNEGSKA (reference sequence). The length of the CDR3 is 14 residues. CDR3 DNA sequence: TGCAGTGCTAGAGGGGGAAACAGGGTTGCGGAGCAGTTCTTC. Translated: CSARGGNRVAEQFF.

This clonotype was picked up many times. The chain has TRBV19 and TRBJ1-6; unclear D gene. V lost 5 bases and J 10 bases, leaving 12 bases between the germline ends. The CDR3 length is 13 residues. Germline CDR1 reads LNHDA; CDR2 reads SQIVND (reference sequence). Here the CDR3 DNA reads TGTGCCAGTAGTCCAACCGTCTCCTCACCCCTCCACTTT. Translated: CASSPTVSSPLHF.

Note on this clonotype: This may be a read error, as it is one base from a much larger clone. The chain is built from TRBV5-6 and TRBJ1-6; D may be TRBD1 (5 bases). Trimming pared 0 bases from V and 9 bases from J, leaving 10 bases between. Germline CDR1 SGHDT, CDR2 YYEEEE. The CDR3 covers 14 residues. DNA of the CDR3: TGTGCCAGCAGCTTGGCGGACACGGGTTCACCCCTCCACTTT. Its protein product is CASSLADTGSPLHF.

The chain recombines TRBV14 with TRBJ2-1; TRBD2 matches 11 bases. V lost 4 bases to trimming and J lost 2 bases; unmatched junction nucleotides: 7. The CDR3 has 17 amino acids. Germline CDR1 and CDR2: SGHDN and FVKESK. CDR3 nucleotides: TGTGCCAGCAGCCGCGCCGGGACTAGCGGCCCCTACAATGAGCAGTTCTTC. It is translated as CASSRAGTSGPYNEQFF.

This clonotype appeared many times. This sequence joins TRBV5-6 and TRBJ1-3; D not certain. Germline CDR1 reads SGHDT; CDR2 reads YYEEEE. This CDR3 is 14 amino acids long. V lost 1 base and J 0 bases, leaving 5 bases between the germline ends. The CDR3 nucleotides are TGTGCCAGCAGCTTGTGGGTCTCTGGAAACACCATATATTTT. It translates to CASSLWVSGNTIYF.

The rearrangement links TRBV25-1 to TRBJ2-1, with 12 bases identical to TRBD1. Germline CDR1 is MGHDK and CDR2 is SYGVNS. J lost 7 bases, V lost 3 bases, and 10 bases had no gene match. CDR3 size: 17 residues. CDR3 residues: CASSDLGQGALVNEQFF. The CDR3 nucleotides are TGTGCCAGCAGTGACCTGGGACAGGGGGCTTTGGTAAATGAGCAGTTCTTC.

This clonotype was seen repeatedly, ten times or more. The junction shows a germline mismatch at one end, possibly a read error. CDR3 protein: CASSLGGQGASAF. The CDR3 DNA follows: TGTGCCAGCAGCTTAGGGGGACAGGGGGCAAGTGCCTTC. This sequence joins TRBV7-9 and TRBJ1-2; 12 nucleotides match TRBD1. Germline CDR1 is SEHNR and CDR2 is FQNEAQ (reference sequence). This CDR3 region has 13 residues. Using reference TRBV7-9 and TRBJ1-2 for the parts outside the CDR3, the full variable domain is DTGVSQNPRHKITKRGQNVTFRCDPISEHNRLYWYRQTLGQGPEFLTYFQNEAQLEKSRLLSDRFSAERPKGSFSTLEIQRTEQGDSAMYLCASSLGGQGASAFGSGTRLTVV.

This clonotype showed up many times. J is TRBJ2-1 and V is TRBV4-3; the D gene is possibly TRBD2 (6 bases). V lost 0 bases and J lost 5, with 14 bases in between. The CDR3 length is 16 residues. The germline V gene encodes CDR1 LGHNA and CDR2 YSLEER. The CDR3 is CASSQEAERAHNEQFF. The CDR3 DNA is TGCGCCAGCAGCCAAGAAGCCGAGCGGGCCCACAATGAGCAGTTCTTC.

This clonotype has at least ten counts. CDR3 protein: CAISETSVDAEQFF. In nucleotides, the CDR3 is TGTGCCATCAGTGAGACTAGTGTCGACGCTGAGCAGTTCTTC. The rearrangement uses TRBV10-3 and TRBJ2-1, with D possibly matching TRBD2 (5 bases). CDR3 length: 14 residues. Germline-derived CDR1 and CDR2 are ENHRY and SYGVKD. V was pared by 2 bases and J by 9 bases, with 14 bases between.

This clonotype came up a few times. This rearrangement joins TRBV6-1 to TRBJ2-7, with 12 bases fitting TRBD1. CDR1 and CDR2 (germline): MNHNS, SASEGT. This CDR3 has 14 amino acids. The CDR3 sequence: CAPPPGQGACEQYF. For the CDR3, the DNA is TGTGCACCCCCTCCGGGACAGGGGGCGTGTGAGCAGTACTTC.

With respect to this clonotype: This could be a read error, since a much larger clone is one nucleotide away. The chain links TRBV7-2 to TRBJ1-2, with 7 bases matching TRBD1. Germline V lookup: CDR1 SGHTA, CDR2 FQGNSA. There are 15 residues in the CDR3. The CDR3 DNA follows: TGTGCCAGCAGCATGCCGACAGGGTCGGAATATGGCTACCCCTTC. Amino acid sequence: CASSMPTGSEYGYPF.

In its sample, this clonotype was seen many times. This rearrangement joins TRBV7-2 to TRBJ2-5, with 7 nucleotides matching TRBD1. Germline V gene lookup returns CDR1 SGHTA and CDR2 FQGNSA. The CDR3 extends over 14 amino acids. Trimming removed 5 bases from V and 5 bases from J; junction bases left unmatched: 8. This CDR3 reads CASSIDRAQETQYF. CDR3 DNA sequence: TGTGCCAGCAGCATCGACAGGGCCCAGGAGACCCAGTACTTC.

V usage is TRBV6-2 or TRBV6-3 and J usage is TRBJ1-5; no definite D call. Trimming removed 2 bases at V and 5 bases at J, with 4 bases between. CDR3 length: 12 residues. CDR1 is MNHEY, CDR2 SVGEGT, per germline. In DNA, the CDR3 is TGTGCCAGCAGTTACGGGGATCAGCCCCAGCATTTT. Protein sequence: CASSYGDQPQHF.

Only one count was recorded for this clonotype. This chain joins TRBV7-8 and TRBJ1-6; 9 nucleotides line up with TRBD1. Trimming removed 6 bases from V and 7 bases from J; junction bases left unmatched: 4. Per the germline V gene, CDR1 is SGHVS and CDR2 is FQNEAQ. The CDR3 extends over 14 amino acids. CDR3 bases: TGTGCCAGCAGTTGGGGACAGGGAAATTCACCCCTCCACTTT. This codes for CASSWGQGNSPLHF.